Reported below is one T cell receptor beta chain. The germline gives CDR1 KGHSH, CDR2 LQKENI. The CDR3 totals 14 residues. Trimming removed 3 bases from V and 3 bases from J, with 11 bases in between. The data were obtained in a study of control samples from healthy donors and cancer patients. TCRdb keeps only in-frame clones here, not all; method: immunoSEQ multiplex PCR. The repertoire holds approximately 180,000 clones, with roughly 94% as singletons. Material for sequencing was blood. The TCR originated in a woman between 18 and 29 years old in good health. This chain uses TRBV18 with TRBJ2-5, with D uncertain. The CDR3 nucleotides are TGTGCCAGCTCACCGGGAACGGGTAAAGAGACCCAGTACTTC. Protein: CASSPGTGKETQYF. Looking up the rest from reference TRBV18 and TRBJ2-5 gives the full variable domain: NAGVMQNPRHLVRRRGQEARLRCSPMKGHSHVYWYRQLPEEGLKFMVYLQKENIIDESGMPKERFSAEFPKEGPSILRIQQVVRGDSAAYFCASSPGTGKETQYFGPGTRLLVL.